The clone carrying this TCR beta chain has ten or more counts. It was uncontrolled infection, other autoimmune disease, pregnancy or lactation that excluded patients. This sample was included in a study of T cells in Graves' hyperthyroidism and ophthalmopathy. Amplification yielded TCR beta CDR3 regions, with RNA transcripts as the source. Using the HTBI primer set, a first-round RT-PCR was run on the TCR CDR3. TCRdb passed the multiplex PCR reads through MiXCR, listing each CDR3 protein once. The table includes roughly 420,000 distinct CDR3 sequences, around a sixth detected once. The sample comprised blood. This TCR came from a woman aged 18-30 years with Graves' hyperthyroidism.

CDR3 sequence (DNA): TGTGCCAGCAGTTCCCTGGGTGAAAAACTGTTTTTT. Protein sequence: CASSSLGEKLFF. The J gene is TRBJ1-4, the V gene TRBV28; D is ambiguous. V gave up 4 bases and J gave up 7 bases, with 7 bases separating them. The germline CDR1 and CDR2 sequences are MDHEN and SYDVKM. The CDR3 contains 12 residues.